A selection of T cell receptor beta chains follows, all from one sample in a study of T-cell reconstitution after alpha-beta-depleted transplantation in children. A single record per CDR3 protein comes from TCRdb applying MiXCR to the PCR reads. The sample has approximately 100,000 distinct CDR3 sequences, more than 10% seen once. The sequencing here drew on PBMCs from the stem cell graft donor, taken from the stem cell graft. Source of these receptors: a human donor who donated a stem cell graft to a child with inherited bone marrow failure. The CDR3 runs from the conserved cysteine through the conserved F or W. The D gene is left open where the match is weak. Expanded clones are given a class, and other clones once, few, many or no size at all.

j_call: TRBJ2-1
v_call: TRBV5-1
d_call: .
clone_size: many
cdr3_aa: CASSLSSYNEQFF
cdr3_nt: TGCGCCAGCAGCTTGAGCTCCTACAATGAGCAGTTCTTC

j_call: TRBJ1-3
v_call: TRBV7-2
d_call: .
clone_size: .
cdr3_aa: CASSSQAVRSGNTIYF
cdr3_nt: TGTGCCAGCAGCTCACAAGCCGTGCGCTCTGGAAACACCATATATTTT

j_call: TRBJ1-4
v_call: TRBV12-3/TRBV12-4
d_call: .
clone_size: many
cdr3_aa: CASSPMDRETTNEKLFF
cdr3_nt: TGTGCCAGCAGTCCAATGGACAGAGAAACAACTAATGAAAAACTGTTTTTT

j_call: TRBJ2-7
v_call: TRBV5-5
d_call: TRBD1
clone_size: many
cdr3_aa: CASSNHLGQGNEQYF
cdr3_nt: TGTGCCAGCAGCAATCACCTGGGACAGGGCAACGAGCAGTACTTC

j_call: TRBJ2-1
v_call: TRBV7-2
d_call: TRBD2
clone_size: many
cdr3_aa: CASSRTSGRMNEQFF
cdr3_nt: TGTGCCAGCAGCCGGACTAGCGGGAGGATGAATGAGCAGTTCTTC

j_call: TRBJ2-6
v_call: TRBV10-3
d_call: .
clone_size: many
cdr3_aa: CAISDQTISGANVLTF
cdr3_nt: TGTGCCATCAGTGACCAAACAATCTCTGGGGCCAACGTCCTGACTTTC

j_call: TRBJ2-7
v_call: TRBV28
d_call: TRBD2
clone_size: many
cdr3_aa: CASCPPLGGSLGEQYF
cdr3_nt: TGTGCCAGCTGTCCCCCCCTAGGCGGGAGTCTAGGCGAGCAGTACTTC

j_call: TRBJ1-2
v_call: TRBV4-1
d_call: .
clone_size: many
cdr3_aa: CASSQGRQNYGYTF
cdr3_nt: TGCGCCAGCAGCCAAGGAAGACAGAACTATGGCTACACCTTC

j_call: TRBJ1-2
v_call: TRBV7-9
d_call: .
clone_size: many
cdr3_aa: CASSTVQGGYTF
cdr3_nt: TGTGCCAGCAGCACTGTCCAGGGTGGCTACACCTTC

j_call: TRBJ2-1
v_call: TRBV12-3/TRBV12-4
d_call: .
clone_size: many
cdr3_aa: CASGGGDAPSSYNEQFF
cdr3_nt: TGTGCCAGCGGAGGGGGCGACGCTCCGAGCTCCTACAATGAGCAGTTCTTC

j_call: TRBJ2-7
v_call: TRBV5-1
d_call: .
clone_size: many
cdr3_aa: CASSQTPTSSYEQYF
cdr3_nt: TGCGCCAGCAGTCAGACACCTACAAGCTCCTACGAGCAGTACTTC

j_call: TRBJ2-1
v_call: TRBV18
d_call: .
clone_size: many
cdr3_aa: CASSISNSYNEQFF
cdr3_nt: TGTGCCAGCTCAATCTCCAACTCCTACAATGAGCAGTTCTTC

j_call: TRBJ1-5
v_call: TRBV15
d_call: .
clone_size: many
cdr3_aa: CATGQGSNQPQHF
cdr3_nt: TGTGCCACCGGGCAGGGAAGCAATCAGCCCCAGCATTTT

j_call: TRBJ2-1
v_call: TRBV7-9
d_call: .
clone_size: many
cdr3_aa: CASTPDRLTYNEQFF
cdr3_nt: TGTGCCAGCACCCCTGACAGGCTCACCTACAATGAGCAGTTCTTC

j_call: TRBJ2-3
v_call: TRBV5-1
d_call: .
clone_size: many
cdr3_aa: CASSLAGSTDTQYF
cdr3_nt: TGCGCCAGCAGCTTGGCCGGATCCACAGATACGCAGTATTTT

j_call: TRBJ2-2
v_call: TRBV6-2/TRBV6-3
d_call: .
clone_size: many
cdr3_aa: CASSYQTPTNTGELFF
cdr3_nt: TGTGCCAGCAGTTACCAGACACCTACGAACACCGGGGAGCTGTTTTTT

j_call: TRBJ1-1
v_call: TRBV5-1
d_call: .
clone_size: many
cdr3_aa: CASSLELPDTEAFF
cdr3_nt: TGCGCCAGCAGCTTGGAATTACCGGACACTGAAGCTTTCTTT

j_call: TRBJ1-4
v_call: TRBV28
d_call: .
clone_size: .
cdr3_aa: CASRSEVVGTDNEKLFF
cdr3_nt: TGTGCCAGCAGGAGCGAGGTGGTCGGGACGGACAATGAAAAACTGTTTTTT

j_call: TRBJ2-2
v_call: TRBV24-1
d_call: .
clone_size: many
cdr3_aa: CATSDSHPNTGELFF
cdr3_nt: TGTGCCACCAGTGATTCCCACCCGAACACCGGGGAGCTGTTTTTT

j_call: TRBJ2-7
v_call: TRBV7-2
d_call: .
clone_size: many
cdr3_aa: CASSPDFLLSYEQYF
cdr3_nt: TGTGCCAGCAGCCCCGACTTTTTGTTGTCCTACGAGCAGTACTTC

j_call: TRBJ2-2
v_call: TRBV25-1
d_call: .
clone_size: many
cdr3_aa: CASSEYEFQGKGTLNTGELFF
cdr3_nt: TGTGCCAGCAGTGAATATGAATTTCAGGGGAAAGGGACTTTGAACACCGGGGAGCTGTTTTTT

j_call: TRBJ2-1
v_call: TRBV13
d_call: .
clone_size: .
cdr3_aa: CASSFGLVNEQFF
cdr3_nt: TGTGCCAGCAGCTTCGGGCTTGTCAATGAGCAGTTCTTC

j_call: TRBJ1-2
v_call: TRBV18
d_call: .
clone_size: many
cdr3_aa: CASSSERGGSYGYTF
cdr3_nt: TGTGCCAGCTCCTCGGAGAGGGGTGGATCCTATGGCTACACCTTC

j_call: TRBJ2-2
v_call: TRBV10-2
d_call: .
clone_size: many
cdr3_aa: CASSEMGRTGELFF
cdr3_nt: TGCGCCAGCAGTGAGATGGGGCGCACCGGGGAGCTGTTTTTT

j_call: TRBJ2-3
v_call: TRBV10-3
d_call: .
clone_size: many
cdr3_aa: CAISESRADTQYF
cdr3_nt: TGTGCCATCAGTGAGTCTCGAGCAGATACGCAGTATTTT

j_call: TRBJ1-4
v_call: TRBV28
d_call: .
clone_size: .
cdr3_aa: CASSYRGKGDEKLFF
cdr3_nt: TGTGCCAGCAGTTATAGGGGGAAAGGGGATGAAAAACTGTTTTTT

j_call: TRBJ2-7
v_call: TRBV7-9
d_call: .
clone_size: many
cdr3_aa: CASSQTGINDEQYF
cdr3_nt: TGTGCCAGCAGCCAAACCGGGATAAACGACGAGCAGTACTTC

j_call: TRBJ2-7
v_call: TRBV10-3
d_call: .
clone_size: few
cdr3_aa: CAISESGVSSYEQYF
cdr3_nt: TGTGCCATCAGTGAGTCCGGAGTCAGCTCCTACGAGCAGTACTTC

j_call: TRBJ2-2
v_call: TRBV7-9
d_call: .
clone_size: many
cdr3_aa: CASWGLSANTGELFF
cdr3_nt: TGTGCCAGTTGGGGACTGTCAGCGAACACCGGGGAGCTGTTTTTT

j_call: TRBJ1-3
v_call: TRBV4-2
d_call: .
clone_size: many
cdr3_aa: CASSLVRRDSGNTIYF
cdr3_nt: TGTGCCAGCAGCCTCGTTCGACGGGACTCTGGAAACACCATATATTTT

j_call: TRBJ2-5
v_call: TRBV7-2
d_call: .
clone_size: many
cdr3_aa: CASSFQGKETQYF
cdr3_nt: TGTGCCAGCAGCTTCCAAGGGAAAGAGACCCAGTACTTC

j_call: TRBJ2-1
v_call: TRBV28
d_call: .
clone_size: many
cdr3_aa: CASLPARILYNEQFF
cdr3_nt: TGTGCCTCCCTCCCAGCGAGGATCCTGTACAATGAGCAGTTCTTC

j_call: TRBJ2-1
v_call: TRBV28
d_call: .
clone_size: many
cdr3_aa: CASTHLYNEQFF
cdr3_nt: TGTGCCAGCACACATTTATACAATGAGCAGTTCTTC

j_call: TRBJ2-1
v_call: TRBV7-9
d_call: .
clone_size: many
cdr3_aa: CASSLRHLGNEQFF
cdr3_nt: TGTGCCAGCAGCTTACGACACCTAGGGAATGAGCAGTTCTTC

j_call: TRBJ2-1
v_call: TRBV24-1
d_call: TRBD1
clone_size: many
cdr3_aa: CATSNRDRENNEQFF
cdr3_nt: TGTGCCACCAGCAACCGGGACAGGGAAAACAATGAGCAGTTCTTC

j_call: TRBJ1-2
v_call: TRBV12-3/TRBV12-4
d_call: TRBD1
clone_size: many
cdr3_aa: CASLPQGAYGYTF
cdr3_nt: TGTGCCAGCTTACCCCAGGGGGCCTATGGCTACACCTTC

j_call: TRBJ2-7
v_call: TRBV28
d_call: .
clone_size: .
cdr3_aa: CASRQGGEEQYF
cdr3_nt: TGTGCCAGCAGGCAGGGAGGTGAGGAGCAGTACTTC

j_call: TRBJ2-1
v_call: TRBV4-3
d_call: .
clone_size: many
cdr3_aa: CASSQVSLAQSAWNEQFF
cdr3_nt: TGCGCCAGCAGCCAAGTCAGTCTAGCACAATCCGCTTGGAATGAGCAGTTCTTC

j_call: TRBJ2-1
v_call: TRBV29-1
d_call: TRBD1
clone_size: many
cdr3_aa: CSVGDSRREQFF
cdr3_nt: TGCAGCGTCGGGGACAGCCGCAGGGAGCAGTTCTTC

j_call: TRBJ2-2
v_call: TRBV5-8
d_call: .
clone_size: .
cdr3_aa: CASSLGGTSNTGELFF
cdr3_nt: TGTGCCAGCAGCTTAGGGGGTACCTCCAACACCGGGGAGCTGTTTTTT

j_call: TRBJ1-4
v_call: TRBV2
d_call: .
clone_size: many
cdr3_aa: CASRATGNNEKLFF
cdr3_nt: TGTGCCAGCAGAGCGACCGGGAATAATGAAAAACTGTTTTTT

j_call: TRBJ2-7
v_call: TRBV7-2
d_call: TRBD1
clone_size: many
cdr3_aa: CASRAGQGMGEQYF
cdr3_nt: TGTGCCAGCAGGGCGGGACAGGGAATGGGCGAGCAGTACTTC